The 27 T cell receptor beta chains in this list originate from one sample, sequenced in a study of blood T cell repertoires in COVID-19. Here immunoSEQ multiplex PCR was the method, and the copy in TCRdb shows in-frame clones only, minus some. The table lists roughly 77,000 clones, roughly 80% of them singletons, with just under 10% in the top ten. Sequencing used peripheral blood. These receptors were taken from a human donor in a cohort sampled during active COVID-19.

The chain employs TRBV7-2 and TRBJ2-7, with 7 bases that match TRBD1. CDR1 SGHTA and CDR2 FQGNSA come from the germline V gene. V lost 6 bases to trimming and J lost 0 bases; unmatched junction nucleotides: 5. This CDR3 is 14 amino acids long. The CDR3: CASSPDRPSYEQYF. CDR3 bases: TGTGCCAGCAGTCCGGACAGGCCCTCCTACGAGCAGTACTTC.

The chain has TRBV21-1 and TRBJ1-1. TRBV21-1 is described as a pseudogene. The CDR3 is 12 amino acids. CDR3 in amino acids: CASSRGDTEAFF. The DNA of the CDR3 is TGTGCCAGCAGCAGAGGCGACACTGAAGCTTTCTTT.

This clone has just one count. The V call is TRBV19, the J call TRBJ1-4; unclear D gene. The length of the CDR3 is 15 residues. Germline values: CDR1 LNHDA, CDR2 SQIVND (reference sequence). Trimming shortened V by 3 bases and J by 7 bases, and 15 bases separated the two germline ends. In nucleotides, the CDR3 is TGTGCCAGTAGTATTCCGAGGGCGCGGGGTGAAAAACTGTTTTTT. Amino acid sequence: CASSIPRARGEKLFF.

A few counts support this clone. The CDR3 is CASSYAGELYNEQFF. Here the CDR3 DNA reads TGTGCCAGCAGTTACGCGGGGGAGTTGTACAATGAGCAGTTCTTC. The chain uses TRBV6-2 or TRBV6-3 and TRBJ2-1; 7 bases fit TRBD2. The CDR3 has 15 residues. V shed 2 bases and J 4 bases; nucleotides not matched to a gene: 5. The germline gives CDR1 MNHEY, CDR2 SVGEGT.

The J gene is TRBJ1-1, the V gene TRBV4-1; D is unresolved. There are 14 residues in the CDR3. V dropped 0 bases and J dropped 5 bases, with 10 bases sitting between them. CDR1 MGHRA and CDR2 YSYEKL come from the germline V gene. The CDR3 DNA follows: TGCGCCAGCAGCCAAGATTATCCGGGGACTGAAGCTTTCTTT. Its translation: CASSQDYPGTEAFF.

CDR3 sequence: CAISESGETSGGLTLYNEQFF. The CDR3, as DNA: TGTGCCATCAGTGAGTCGGGGGAAACTAGCGGGGGGCTAACCCTATACAATGAGCAGTTCTTC. J is TRBJ2-1 and V is TRBV10-3, with 12 bases matching TRBD2. In germline, CDR1 is ENHRY, CDR2 SYGVKD. The junction had 16 bases not matched to a gene; V was cut back by 0 bases and J by 4 bases. The CDR3 is 21 amino acids.

The chain has TRBV7-9 and TRBJ2-3; 9 nucleotides agree with TRBD2. Germline V CDR1 and CDR2: SEHNR, FQNEAQ (reference sequence). V shed 1 base and J 5 bases; nucleotides not matched to a gene: 10. The CDR3 is 17 residues long. The CDR3 sequence is CASSLDGLAYLGDTQYF. As DNA, the CDR3 is TGTGCCAGCAGCTTAGATGGACTAGCGTATTTGGGAGATACGCAGTATTTT.

The chain recombines TRBV7-2 with TRBJ1-6; TRBD1 matches at 9 bases. CDR1 is SGHTA, CDR2 FQGNSA, per germline. Trimming took 0 bases from V and 4 from J; bases not matched to a gene: 19. CDR3 length: 22 residues. The DNA for the CDR3 is TGTGCCAGCAGCTTAGCATGTCCGGGGAGACAGGGGGTGATATTTTATAATTCACCCCTCCACTTT. Protein sequence: CASSLACPGRQGVIFYNSPLHF.

The chain carries TRBV4-1 and TRBJ2-3; 7 bases fit TRBD1. The CDR3 contains 15 residues. Trimming removed 2 bases from V and 2 bases from J; junction bases left unmatched: 4. Germline CDR1 is MGHRA and CDR2 is YSYEKL. CDR3 nucleotides: TGCGCCAGCAGCCAAAAGACAGGGTCCACAGATACGCAGTATTTT. This translates into CASSQKTGSTDTQYF.

The chain couples TRBV25-1 to TRBJ1-2, with 7 bases aligning to TRBD1. Trimming took 3 bases from V and 8 from J; bases not matched to a gene: 6. Germline CDR1 reads MGHDK; CDR2 reads SYGVNS. The CDR3 runs to 13 residues. CDR3 coding DNA: TGTGCCAGCAGTGATCGGGACAGACGAGGCTACACCTTC. It codes for CASSDRDRRGYTF.

J is TRBJ1-5 and V is TRBV13; D perhaps matches TRBD1 (6 bases). Germline V lookup: CDR1 PRHDT, CDR2 FYEKMQ (reference sequence). CDR3 length: 15 amino acids. V dropped 0 bases and J dropped 2 bases, with 8 bases sitting between them. Here the CDR3 reads CASSLGRGGNQPQHF. The CDR3 DNA sequence: TGTGCCAGCAGCTTAGGCAGGGGTGGCAATCAGCCCCAGCATTTT.

Here the CDR3 reads CAWSEDRNTEAFF. The CDR3 DNA is TGTGCCTGGAGTGAGGACAGAAACACTGAAGCTTTCTTT. The chain recombines TRBV30 with TRBJ1-1, with D perhaps TRBD1 (6 bases). From germline, CDR1 is GTSNPN and CDR2 SVGIG (reference sequence). CDR3 length equals 13 residues. V lost 1 base to trimming and J lost 2 bases, with 8 bases between them.

This chain connects TRBV6-5 to TRBJ2-7; D is perhaps TRBD2 (6 bases). The germline V gene encodes CDR1 MNHEY and CDR2 SVGAGI. The CDR3 length is 15 residues. With 0 bases removed from V and 2 bases from J, the gap between germline ends came to 11 bases. The CDR3 bases are TGTGCCAGCAGTTACTCCCGGGACTGGGCCTACGAGCAGTACTTC. This translates into CASSYSRDWAYEQYF.

V usage is TRBV28 and J usage is TRBJ2-7; 9 nucleotides line up with TRBD1. V trimming: 3 bases; J trimming: 5 bases; junction bases outside the gene matches: 5. CDR1 MDHEN and CDR2 SYDVKM come from the germline V gene. This CDR3 contains 14 residues. The CDR3 is CASSFDRGLDEQYF. Here the CDR3 DNA reads TGTGCCAGCAGTTTCGACAGGGGGTTAGACGAGCAGTACTTC.

Here the CDR3 DNA reads TGCGCCAGCAGCTTGGCCGATACTTTCGAGACCCAGTACTTC. This sequence encodes CASSLADTFETQYF. This chain links TRBV5-1 with TRBJ2-5, with D uncertain. The V end lost 0 bases, the J end lost 5 bases, and 11 bases lay between the germline ends. The CDR3 runs to 14 residues. Per germline, CDR1 SGHRS and CDR2 YFSETQ.

This clone has a single count. The chain uses TRBV2 and TRBJ2-7; 10 nucleotides match TRBD1. The CDR3 totals 14 residues. Germline CDR1 SNHLY, CDR2 FYNNEI. With V trimmed by 7 bases and J by 6 bases, 9 bases remained unmatched. CDR3 sequence (DNA): TGTGCCAGCACTAAAGAGACAGGGGGCGGCGAGCAGTACTTC. Its translation: CASTKETGGGEQYF.

The chain couples TRBV27 to TRBJ1-2; 9 nucleotides match TRBD1. CDR1 and CDR2 (germline): MNHEY, SMNVEV (reference sequence). Germline trimming cut 3 bases from V and 7 bases from J; bases unmatched to any gene: 3. This CDR3 spans 13 amino acids. CDR3 coding DNA: TGTGCCAGCAGTTTGGACAGGGGCAGTGGCTACACCTTC. Its translation is CASSLDRGSGYTF.

This clone was observed once. The chain combines TRBV4-3 with TRBJ1-2, with TRBD1 identical over 10 bases. Trimming removed 4 bases from V and 2 bases from J; junction bases left unmatched: 4. The CDR3 runs 15 residues. Germline V gene lookup returns CDR1 LGHNA and CDR2 YSLEER. CDR3 amino acids: CASSPPGQGNYGYTF. CDR3 in DNA: TGCGCCAGCAGCCCACCGGGACAGGGGAACTATGGCTACACCTTC.

The CDR3 sequence is CASSQTAGLGRAGELFF. The CDR3, as DNA: TGTGCCAGCAGTCAAACAGCAGGGCTGGGTCGGGCCGGGGAGCTGTTTTTT. The chain is built from TRBV21-1 and TRBJ2-2; the listed D gene, TRBD1, was not tested against the DNA. TRBV21-1 is assigned pseudogene status. The CDR3 has 17 residues.

This chain connects TRBV5-1 to TRBJ1-6, with D maybe TRBD1 (5 bases). The CDR3 runs to 23 residues. CDR1 SGHRS and CDR2 YFSETQ come from the germline V gene. Trimming removed 4 bases from V and 5 bases from J, with 37 bases in between. CDR3 amino acids: CASSICRTHPWGLERAHNSPLHF. CDR3 nucleotide sequence: TGCGCCAGCAGCATATGTAGGACACATCCCTGGGGGTTGGAGCGGGCCCATAATTCACCCCTCCACTTT.

The chain has TRBV5-1 and TRBJ1-3; D unresolved. Trimming left V 0 bases short and J 0 bases short, with 10 bases between. The CDR3 loop spans 16 amino acids. CDR1 is SGHRS and CDR2 is YFSETQ in the germline V gene. The CDR3 DNA is TGCGCCAGCAGCTTGGCCTTACAACGCTCTGGAAACACCATATATTTT. This encodes CASSLALQRSGNTIYF.

The chain recombines TRBV11-2 with TRBJ2-3; 8 bases map to TRBD2. The germline gives CDR1 SGHAT, CDR2 FQNNGV. V dropped 8 bases and J dropped 5; count of bases not matched to a gene: 9. The CDR3 consists of 14 residues. Here the CDR3 DNA reads TGTGCCAGCGCATTCGTGGCGGGGGGAGATACGCAGTATTTT. Protein sequence: CASAFVAGGDTQYF.

This clone was observed a handful of times. The V call is TRBV10-2, the J call TRBJ1-1; 7 bases are a match to TRBD1. V shed 6 bases and J 5 bases; nucleotides not matched to a gene: 6. This CDR3 spans 13 amino acids. Germline V gene data show CDR1 as WSHSY and CDR2 as SAAADI. This CDR3 is CASSVQGPTEAFF. The CDR3 DNA reads as TGCGCCAGCAGCGTACAGGGGCCGACTGAAGCTTTCTTT.

This clone has only a few counts. The chain carries TRBV7-8 and TRBJ2-7; the D gene is possibly TRBD1 (5 bases). Germline-derived CDR1 and CDR2 are SGHVS and FQNEAQ. CDR3 length: 15 residues. Trimming removed 5 bases at V and 4 bases at J, with 18 bases between. The CDR3 DNA reads as TGTGCCAGCAGCCAACGCACAGGCCCCTTGTACGAGCAGTACTTC. Translated, it gives CASSQRTGPLYEQYF. Complete variable domain (other parts from reference TRBV7-8 and TRBJ2-7): GAGVSQSPRYKVAKRGQDVALRCDPISGHVSLFWYQQALGQGPEFLTYFQNEAQLDKSGLPSDRFFAERPEGSVSTLKIQRTQQEDSAVYLCASSQRTGPLYEQYFGPGTRLTVT.

The rearrangement links TRBV3-1 (or the pseudogene TRBV3-2) to TRBJ1-2; D might be TRBD1 (6 bases). The length of the CDR3 is 13 residues. The germline gives CDR1 LGHDT, CDR2 YNNKEL (reference sequence). Trimming left V 6 bases short and J 1 base short, with 9 bases between. As DNA, the CDR3 is TGTGCCAGCAGTCTGGACAGTAACTATGGCTACACCTTC. Its translation: CASSLDSNYGYTF.

The V call is TRBV9, the J call TRBJ1-2; 7 bases align to TRBD1. J was trimmed by 6 bases and V by 5 bases; bases with no gene match: 16. The CDR3 sequence is 16 residues long. Germline CDR1 SGDLS, CDR2 YYNGEE. Here the CDR3 reads CASSRGQPSLFDGYTF. Here the CDR3 DNA reads TGTGCCAGCAGTCGGGGACAGCCATCCTTGTTTGATGGCTACACCTTC.

The J gene is TRBJ1-1, the V gene TRBV5-1; tentative D call: TRBD1 (6 bases). The CDR3 spans 14 residues. CDR1 SGHRS and CDR2 YFSETQ come from the germline V gene. Trimming left V 4 bases short and J 1 base short, with 11 bases between. The CDR3 sequence: CASSGGRGNTEAFF. The CDR3, as DNA: TGCGCCAGCAGCGGGGGCCGGGGGAACACTGAAGCTTTCTTT.